This T cell receptor (beta chain) derives from a study of blood T cells in healthy people across ages. Combining a sample-barcoded 5' primer with a J-beta primer mix, a second PCR ran for about 7 to 12 cycles. A template-switch adaptor that had 12 random nucleotides put a tag on each cDNA molecule. TCRdb reprocessed the 5' RACE reads with MiXCR, giving one entry per CDR3 protein. The data show under 1 million distinct CDR3 sequences, around 45% seen once. V trimming: 4 bases; J trimming: 0 bases; junction bases outside the gene matches: 7. CDR3 length: 15 residues. CDR1 and CDR2 (germline): SGDLS, YYNGEE. This clonotype was seen a few times. Its antigen remains unidentified. Total RNA was extracted at no less than 6 micrograms per sample. Study-level results: The study could not conclusively compare naive and antigen-experienced cells, given its unsorted PBMCs.

The rearrangement links TRBV9 to TRBJ2-7; the match to TRBD1 covers 7 bases. This clonotype was sampled from a man aged 55 to 69 in good health. The sample taken for sequencing was blood. CDR3 amino acids: CASSPSGGYSYEQYF. The CDR3 coding sequence is TGTGCCAGCAGCCCCTCAGGGGGATACTCCTACGAGCAGTACTTC.